These T cell receptor beta chains were read from a single sample in a study of T cell clones after liver transplantation. The protocol was immunoSEQ multiplex PCR, while the TCRdb copy is restricted to in-frame clones and leaves out a portion. The sample carries around 110,000 clones, approximately 90% recorded once. The input for sequencing was CD4+ T cells from blood, taken 12 months after liver transplant. The receptors originated from a human patient who received a liver transplant. Some T cells may be supplied by the graft donor. The CDR3 runs from the conserved cysteine through the conserved F or W. The D gene is left open where the match is weak. The size field is filled for only some rows; it gives once, few, many or a size class.

TRBD1 | 17 | . | TRBJ1-6 | TRBV30 | CAWSVDRGVPYNSPLHF | TGTGCCTGGAGTGTGGACAGGGGGGTCCCCTATAATTCACCCCTCCACTTT
. | 12 | once | TRBJ2-3 | TRBV9 | CASSDPWESQYF | TGTGCCAGCAGCGACCCGTGGGAATCGCAGTATTTT
. | 11 | . | TRBJ2-7 | TRBV20-1 | CSAGNPSEQYF | TGCAGTGCTGGAAACCCATCCGAGCAGTACTTC
. | 13 | . | TRBJ2-2 | TRBV5-1 | CASRQEEAGELFF | TGCGCCAGCAGACAGGAGGAGGCCGGGGAGCTGTTTTTT
. | 15 | . | TRBJ2-3 | TRBV6-9 | CASRYSGWGPDTQYF | TGTGCCAGCAGGTATAGCGGGTGGGGGCCAGATACGCAGTATTTT
TRBD2 | 16 | . | TRBJ2-5 | TRBV4-2 | CASSQERTSGQETQYF | TGTGCCAGCAGCCAAGAGAGGACTAGCGGGCAAGAGACCCAGTACTTC
. | 14 | . | TRBJ2-1 | TRBV6-5 | CASSSLKGYNEQFF | TGTGCCAGCAGTTCGCTGAAGGGATACAATGAGCAGTTCTTC
. | 15 | . | TRBJ2-7 | TRBV11-3 | CASSLAGDSSYEQYF | TGTGCCAGCAGCTTAGCAGGGGATAGCTCCTACGAGCAGTACTTC
. | 12 | . | TRBJ1-5 | TRBV28 | CASSRWAQPQHF | TGTGCCAGCAGCCGGTGGGCTCAGCCCCAGCATTTT
TRBD1 | 11 | . | TRBJ1-1 | TRBV2 | CASSTGGEAFF | TGTGCCAGCAGCACAGGGGGGGAAGCTTTCTTT
. | 14 | . | TRBJ2-7 | TRBV9 | CASSVGLGLGEQYF | TGTGCCAGCAGCGTAGGTTTAGGGCTCGGGGAGCAGTACTTC
TRBD1 | 14 | . | TRBJ2-1 | TRBV6-6 | CASSYRDRGNEQFF | TGTGCCAGCAGTTACAGAGACAGGGGTAATGAGCAGTTCTTC
TRBD2 | 15 | . | TRBJ2-7 | TRBV5-1 | CASSLAGAGVNEQYF | TGCGCCAGCAGCTTGGCCGGCGCGGGAGTTAACGAGCAGTACTTC
TRBD2 | 13 | once | TRBJ2-3 | TRBV27 | CASRSTSVNTQYF | TGTGCCAGCAGATCCACTAGCGTGAATACGCAGTATTTT
. | 15 | . | TRBJ1-5 | TRBV6-6 | CASSLPPGQGQPQHF | TGTGCCAGTTCCCTGCCCCCGGGGCAGGGTCAGCCCCAGCATTTT
. | 13 | . | TRBJ1-1 | TRBV10-2 | CASSELGRAEAFF | TGCGCCAGCAGTGAGTTGGGGAGGGCTGAAGCTTTCTTT
. | 14 | . | TRBJ2-5 | TRBV5-1 | CASSLSAGGETQYF | TGCGCCAGCAGCTTGTCGGCCGGAGGAGAGACCCAGTACTTC
TRBD1 | 16 | . | TRBJ2-1 | TRBV28 | CASSSPGQGANNEQFF | TGTGCCAGCAGTTCCCCGGGACAGGGGGCGAACAATGAGCAGTTCTTC
TRBD2 | 16 | . | TRBJ2-7 | TRBV11-2 | CASSLDSASGRVAQYF | TGTGCCAGCAGCTTAGATTCCGCTAGCGGGAGGGTTGCGCAGTACTTC
. | 15 | . | TRBJ1-4 | TRBV7-2 | CASSRPSGVGEKLFF | TGTGCCAGCAGCCGGCCGTCAGGAGTAGGAGAAAAACTGTTTTTT
. | 14 | . | TRBJ2-1 | TRBV6-1 | CASTLDSSYNEQFF | TGTGCCAGCACCCTGGACAGCTCCTACAATGAGCAGTTCTTC
. | 15 | . | TRBJ2-7 | TRBV6-5 | CASNGDDWAHYEQYF | TGTGCCAGCAACGGCGACGACTGGGCCCACTACGAGCAGTACTTC
TRBD1 | 14 | . | TRBJ1-2 | TRBV19 | CASSVPGGPGGYTF | TGTGCCAGTAGTGTGCCAGGGGGCCCGGGTGGCTACACCTTC
TRBD1 | 14 | . | TRBJ2-2 | TRBV19 | CASTGQGATGELFF | TGTGCCTCAACCGGACAGGGGGCTACCGGGGAGCTGTTTTTT
TRBD2 | 13 | . | TRBJ2-1 | TRBV13 | CASGRATPDEQFF | TGTGCCAGCGGGAGGGCCACTCCCGATGAGCAGTTCTTC
. | 12 | . | TRBJ2-7 | TRBV5-1 | CASSLDYMEQYF | TGCGCCAGCAGCTTGGACTATATGGAGCAGTACTTC
. | 14 | . | TRBJ2-3 | TRBV11-2 | CASTPGVGTDTQYF | TGTGCCAGCACCCCCGGGGTTGGCACAGATACGCAGTATTTT
. | 14 | . | TRBJ2-5 | TRBV28 | CASSLYGGLETQYF | TGTGCCAGCAGTTTATACGGGGGGCTGGAGACCCAGTACTTC
TRBD2 | 16 | . | TRBJ2-3 | TRBV5-1 | CASSLDSGGPSDTQYF | TGCGCCAGCAGCTTGGACTCGGGAGGGCCCTCGGATACGCAGTATTTT